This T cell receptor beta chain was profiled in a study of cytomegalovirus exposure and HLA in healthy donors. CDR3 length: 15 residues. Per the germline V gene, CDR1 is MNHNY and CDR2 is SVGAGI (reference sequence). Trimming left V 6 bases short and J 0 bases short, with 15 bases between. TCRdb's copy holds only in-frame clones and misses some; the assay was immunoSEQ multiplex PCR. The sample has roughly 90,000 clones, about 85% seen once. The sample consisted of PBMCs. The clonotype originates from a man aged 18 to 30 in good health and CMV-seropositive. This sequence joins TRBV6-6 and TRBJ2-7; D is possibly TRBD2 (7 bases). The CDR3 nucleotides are TGTGCCAGCAGCCAAGGGGGGGACCGCTCCTACGAGCAGTACGTC. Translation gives CASSQGGDRSYEQYV.